This TCR beta chain stems from a study of cytomegalovirus exposure and HLA in healthy donors. Germline CDR1 is MNHEY and CDR2 is SMNVEV (reference sequence). J gave up 6 bases and V 5 bases, and 9 bases lay outside the gene matches. This CDR3 comprises 14 residues. In the PCR, 60 Vbeta and 13 Jbeta primers were used. Only in-frame clones appear in the TCRdb table, and some are missing; sequencing was by immunoSEQ multiplex PCR. This table holds about 160,000 clones, 60% to 80% found once. J is TRBJ1-2 and V is TRBV27; 7 bases agree with TRBD1. The sample consisted of PBMCs. The receptor comes from a woman between 50 and 59 years old in good health and CMV-seropositive. The CDR3, as DNA: TGTGCCAGCAGTAGACAGGGTGCATCTAATGGCTACACCTTC. Amino acids: CASSRQGASNGYTF.